This T cell receptor (beta chain) was sequenced during a study of blood T cell repertoires in COVID-19. Looking at the study overall: Sites in the United States, Italy and Spain provided acute and convalescent COVID-19 samples.

Original analysis: Amplified reference gene primers provided the basis for estimating nucleated cell counts. Assay used: immunoSEQ multiplex PCR; TCRdb lists only in-frame clones, some missing. That table supplies the V and J calls and clone size; D and trimming were determined from the DNA. The data show about 300,000 clones, with under 90% seen just once and 1.5% to 2% held by the top ten. Trimming stripped 2 bases from V and 4 bases from J, with 8 bases between. Germline V gene sequence: CDR1 SNHLY, CDR2 FYNNEI. The CDR3 sequence is 13 residues long. The rearrangement uses TRBV2 and TRBJ2-5; tentatively, D is TRBD1 (6 bases). This clonotype was sampled from a woman aged 30 to 39 with COVID-19, enrolled during active disease. The material sequenced was peripheral blood. The CDR3 coding sequence is TGTGCCAGCAGTGAACAGGGGCGAGAGACCCAGTACTTC. Its translation is CASSEQGRETQYF.